The clone carrying this TCR beta chain was seen only a few times. Its matching antigen is unknown. This sample is drawn from a study of CD8 T cells in ankylosing spondylitis. Overall study results and limits: Prior work had noted some motif variants in reactive arthritis blood and synovial fluid. Reportedly, disease-linked clones are significantly enriched in ankylosing spondylitis patients' matched synovial fluid. Ankylosing spondylitis blood appeared to carry a characteristic TCR beta motif of seven to nine highly homologous variants.

Libraries of TCR beta came from quantitative 5'-RACE with molecular barcodes. TCRdb re-called the 5' RACE reads with MiXCR, one entry per CDR3 protein. In the table there are about 440,000 distinct CDR3 sequences, 17% of which are singletons. Germline V gene lookup returns CDR1 SGHDN and CDR2 FVKESK. CDR3 length: 15 amino acids. Trimming removed 4 bases from V and 8 bases from J; junction bases left unmatched: 11. The sample taken for sequencing was blood, either unsorted or a sorted T cell fraction (not recorded which). V usage is TRBV14 and J usage is TRBJ1-2; 9 bases match TRBD1. The origin of this receptor is a male donor with ankylosing spondylitis. CDR3 loop: CASSPLTGQGGGYTF. The CDR3 region has the DNA TGTGCCAGCAGCCCACTAACGGGACAGGGAGGCGGCTACACCTTC.